Described below is a single T cell receptor beta chain sequence and its context. The data originate from a study of blood T cell repertoires in COVID-19. Overall study context: Whether acute or convalescent, the COVID-19 samples came from the United States, Italy and Spain.

Original methodology: Amplification from reference gene primers served as the basis for estimated nucleated cell counts. The repertoire was sequenced with immunoSEQ multiplex PCR; TCRdb's copy has only in-frame clones and lacks some. Clone size and V and J calls were adopted from that table, with D and trimming inferred from the DNA. The sample lists about 140,000 clones; roughly 80% were seen once. The sample consisted of peripheral blood. This TCR was recovered from a human donor in a cohort sampled during active COVID-19.

The CDR3 here is CASSPTGSSYNEQFF. The CDR3 DNA sequence: TGTGCCAGCAGCCCGACAGGGAGCTCCTACAATGAGCAGTTCTTC. This chain connects TRBV11-3 to TRBJ2-1; 7 bases align to TRBD1. Losses at the gene ends were 5 bases for V and 0 bases for J; bases not matched to a gene: 4. The CDR3 consists of 15 residues. Germline CDR1 is SGHNT and CDR2 is YENEEA.